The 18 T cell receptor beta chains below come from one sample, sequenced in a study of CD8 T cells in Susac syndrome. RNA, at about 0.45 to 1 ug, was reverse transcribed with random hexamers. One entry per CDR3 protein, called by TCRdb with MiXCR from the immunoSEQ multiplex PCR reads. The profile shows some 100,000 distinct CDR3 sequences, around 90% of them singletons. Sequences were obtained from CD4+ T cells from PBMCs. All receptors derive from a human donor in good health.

CDR3: CASSASVTDTQYF. CDR3 bases: TGTGCCAGCAGCGCTAGCGTCACAGATACGCAGTATTTT. V and J are TRBV9 and TRBJ2-3, with D perhaps TRBD2 (6 bases). Trimming pared 3 bases from V and 2 bases from J, leaving 7 bases between. Germline CDR1 is SGDLS and CDR2 is YYNGEE. This CDR3 has 13 amino acids.

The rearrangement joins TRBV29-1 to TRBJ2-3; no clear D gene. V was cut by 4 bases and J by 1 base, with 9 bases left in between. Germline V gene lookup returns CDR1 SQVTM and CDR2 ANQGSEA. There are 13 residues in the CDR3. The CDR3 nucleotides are TGCAGCGTTGGATTGGGCGGCACAGATACGCAGTATTTT. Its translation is CSVGLGGTDTQYF.

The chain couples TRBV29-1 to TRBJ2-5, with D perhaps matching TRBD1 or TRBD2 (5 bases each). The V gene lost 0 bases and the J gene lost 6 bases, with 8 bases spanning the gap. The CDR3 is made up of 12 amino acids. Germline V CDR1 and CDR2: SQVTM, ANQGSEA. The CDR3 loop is CSVEDGGKTQYF. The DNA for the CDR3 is TGCAGCGTTGAAGATGGGGGTAAGACCCAGTACTTC.

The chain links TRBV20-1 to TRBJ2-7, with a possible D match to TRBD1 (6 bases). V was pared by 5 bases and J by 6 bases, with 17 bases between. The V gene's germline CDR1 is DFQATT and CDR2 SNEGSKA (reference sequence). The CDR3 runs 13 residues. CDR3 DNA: TGCAGTGCTGGTATTAGGGGGAGACCCGAGCAGTACTTC. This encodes CSAGIRGRPEQYF.

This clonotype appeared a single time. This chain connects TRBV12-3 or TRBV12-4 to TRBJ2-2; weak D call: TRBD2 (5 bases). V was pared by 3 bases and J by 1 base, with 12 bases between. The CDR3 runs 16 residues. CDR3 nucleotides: TGTGCCAGCAGTTTCCGAGGGAAGCTGAACACCGGGGAGCTGTTTTTT. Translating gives CASSFRGKLNTGELFF.

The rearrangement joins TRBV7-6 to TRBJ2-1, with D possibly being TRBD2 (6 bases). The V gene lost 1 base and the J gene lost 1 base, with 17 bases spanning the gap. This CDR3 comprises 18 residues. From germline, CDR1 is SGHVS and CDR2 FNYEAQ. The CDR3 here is CASSLDYSTGVSYNEQFF. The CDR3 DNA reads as TGTGCCAGCAGCTTAGACTATTCCACGGGGGTGTCCTACAATGAGCAGTTCTTC. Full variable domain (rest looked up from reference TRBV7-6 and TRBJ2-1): GAGVSQSPRYKVTKRGQDVALRCDPISGHVSLYWYRQALGQGPEFLTYFNYEAQQDKSGLPNDRFSAERPEGSISTLTIQRTEQRDSAMYRCASSLDYSTGVSYNEQFFGPGTRLTVL.

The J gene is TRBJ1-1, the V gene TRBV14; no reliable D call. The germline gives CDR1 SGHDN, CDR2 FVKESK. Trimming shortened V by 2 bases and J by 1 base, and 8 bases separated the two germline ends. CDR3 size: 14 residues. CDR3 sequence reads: CASSQYLTNTEAFF. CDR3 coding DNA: TGTGCCAGCAGCCAATACCTAACGAACACTGAAGCTTTCTTT. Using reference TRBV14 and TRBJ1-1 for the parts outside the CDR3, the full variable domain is EAGVTQFPSHSVIEKGQTVTLRCDPISGHDNLYWYRRVMGKEIKFLLHFVKESKQDESGMPNNRFLAERTGGTYSTLKVQPAELEDSGVYFCASSQYLTNTEAFFGQGTRLTVV.

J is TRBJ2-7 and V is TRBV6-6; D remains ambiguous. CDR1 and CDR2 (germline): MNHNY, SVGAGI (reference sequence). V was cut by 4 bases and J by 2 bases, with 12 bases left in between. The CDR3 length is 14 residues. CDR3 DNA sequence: TGTGCCAGCAGTTTGGCCGGCGAAACCTACGAGCAGTACTTC. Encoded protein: CASSLAGETYEQYF.

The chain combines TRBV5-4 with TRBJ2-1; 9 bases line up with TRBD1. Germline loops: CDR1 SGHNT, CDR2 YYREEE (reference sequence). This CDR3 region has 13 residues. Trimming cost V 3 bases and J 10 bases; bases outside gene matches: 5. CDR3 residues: CASSSATGGEQFF. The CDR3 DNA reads TGTGCCAGCAGCTCCGCTACAGGGGGCGAGCAGTTCTTC. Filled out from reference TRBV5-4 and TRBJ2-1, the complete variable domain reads ETGVTQSPTHLIKTRGQQVTLRCSSQSGHNTVSWYQQALGQGPQFIFQYYREEENGRGNFPPRFSGLQFPNYSSELNVNALELDDSALYLCASSSATGGEQFFGPGTRLTVL.

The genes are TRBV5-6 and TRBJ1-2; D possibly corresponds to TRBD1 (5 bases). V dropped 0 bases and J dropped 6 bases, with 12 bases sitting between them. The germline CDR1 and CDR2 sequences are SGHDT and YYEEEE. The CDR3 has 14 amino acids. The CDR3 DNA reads TGTGCCAGCAGCTTGGCCCCCGGGGCTGATGGCTACACCTTC. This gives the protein CASSLAPGADGYTF.

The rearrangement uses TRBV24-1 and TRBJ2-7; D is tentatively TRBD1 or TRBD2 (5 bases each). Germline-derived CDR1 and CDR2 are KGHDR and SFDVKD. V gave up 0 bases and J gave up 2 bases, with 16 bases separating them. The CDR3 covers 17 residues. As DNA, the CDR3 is TGTGCCACCAGTGATTTGCCGGGGACCTCGAAGACCTACGAGCAGTACTTC. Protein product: CATSDLPGTSKTYEQYF.

In DNA, the CDR3 is TGTGCCAGCAGCTTAAAACGTAGGAACACTGAAGCTTTCTTT. Its translation is CASSLKRRNTEAFF. The chain joins TRBV7-2 to TRBJ1-1; D remains ambiguous. The CDR3 is 14 residues long. The V end was cut by 2 bases, the J end by 1 base, with 8 bases between. Germline values: CDR1 SGHTA, CDR2 FQGNSA.

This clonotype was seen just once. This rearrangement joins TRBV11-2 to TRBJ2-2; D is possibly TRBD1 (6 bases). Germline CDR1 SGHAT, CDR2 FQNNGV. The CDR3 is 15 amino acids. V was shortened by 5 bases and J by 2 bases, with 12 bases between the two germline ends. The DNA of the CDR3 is TGTGCCAGCAGCACGCAGACAGGCAACACCGGGGAGCTGTTTTTT. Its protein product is CASSTQTGNTGELFF.

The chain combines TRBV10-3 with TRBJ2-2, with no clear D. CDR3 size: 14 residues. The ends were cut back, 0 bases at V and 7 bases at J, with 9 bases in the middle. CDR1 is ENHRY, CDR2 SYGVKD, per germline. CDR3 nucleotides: TGTGCCATCAGTGAGTCATCATCGATCGGGGAGCTGTTTTTT. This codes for CAISESSSIGELFF.

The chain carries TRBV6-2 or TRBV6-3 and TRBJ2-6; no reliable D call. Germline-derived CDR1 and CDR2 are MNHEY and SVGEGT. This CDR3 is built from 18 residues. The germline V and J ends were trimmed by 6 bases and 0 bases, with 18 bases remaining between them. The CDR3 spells CASSDGLLSYSGANVLTF. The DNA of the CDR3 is TGTGCCAGCAGCGATGGTCTTCTATCCTACTCTGGGGCCAACGTCCTGACTTTC.

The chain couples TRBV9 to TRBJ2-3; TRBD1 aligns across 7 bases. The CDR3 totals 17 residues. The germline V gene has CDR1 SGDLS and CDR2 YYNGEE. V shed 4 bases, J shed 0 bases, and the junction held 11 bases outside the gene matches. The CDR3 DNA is TGTGCCAGCAGCCTTAGTGTTGGGACAGAGAGCACAGATACGCAGTATTTT. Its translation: CASSLSVGTESTDTQYF.

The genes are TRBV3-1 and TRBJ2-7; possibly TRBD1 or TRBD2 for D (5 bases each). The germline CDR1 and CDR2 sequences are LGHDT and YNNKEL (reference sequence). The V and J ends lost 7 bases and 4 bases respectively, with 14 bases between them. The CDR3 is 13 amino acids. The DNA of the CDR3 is TGTGCCAGCAAAAAAGGTGGGGGATACGAGCAGTACTTC. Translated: CASKKGGGYEQYF.

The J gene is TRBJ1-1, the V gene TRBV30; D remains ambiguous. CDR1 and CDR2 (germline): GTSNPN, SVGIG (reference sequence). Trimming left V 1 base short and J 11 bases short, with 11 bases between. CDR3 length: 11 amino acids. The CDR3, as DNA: TGTGCCTGGAGTGCAGGACCGCCCGCTTTCTTT. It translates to CAWSAGPPAFF. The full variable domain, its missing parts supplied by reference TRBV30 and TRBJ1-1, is SQTIHQWPATLVQPVGSPLSLECTVEGTSNPNLYWYRQAAGRGLQLLFYSVGIGQISSEVPQNLSASRPQDRQFILSSKKLLLSDSGFYLCAWSAGPPAFFGQGTRLTVV.